This T cell receptor beta chain was captured by sequencing in a study of blood T cells in healthy people across ages. Study as a whole: Roughly one uniquely barcoded beta molecule per two T cells was captured.

CDR3 length equals 14 residues. Germline V lookup: CDR1 DFQATT, CDR2 SNEGSKA (reference sequence). Trimming removed 6 bases at V and 3 bases at J, with 16 bases between. This clonotype was recorded only once. Antigen specificity is unknown. For the second PCR, which ran for 7 to 11 cycles, a sample-barcoded 5' primer and a J-beta primer mix were used. Using its own MiXCR run on the 5' RACE reads, TCRdb lists one record per CDR3 protein. The repertoire holds about 640,000 distinct CDR3 sequences, with roughly three fifths as singletons. Study-level points and caveats: Estimates of diversity drawn from one million T cells were considered underestimates. Changes seen in expanded clonotypes were possibly confounded by donor CMV status left unknown.

The amount of total RNA extracted per sample was at least 6 micrograms. The TCR was taken from a man aged 55 to 70 in good health. Sequenced sample: blood. V gene TRBV20-1 combines with J gene TRBJ2-3; D gene unclear. CDR3: CSAIRVAVTDTQYF. CDR3 nucleotide sequence: TGCAGTGCCATACGAGTCGCCGTTACAGATACGCAGTATTTT.